These T cell receptor beta chains were read from a single sample in a study of tumour-infiltrating T cells in Burkitt lymphoma. Some clones are missing from TCRdb's copy, which holds only in-frame ones; the method was immunoSEQ multiplex PCR. The table lists roughly 9,200 clones, approximately 56% of them singletons. The sample consisted of tumor tissue. The source is a human donor with diffuse large B-cell lymphoma. CDR3s leave out the opening cysteine and the closing phenylalanine or tryptophan. D genes are given only for firm matches.

>TRBJ2-5|.|TRBV5-6
ASSSQGTQY
>TRBJ2-2|.|TRBV4-1
ASSPQKGKTGELF
>TRBJ1-4|TRBD1|TRBV18
ASSPGTGGNEKLF
>TRBJ1-5|.|TRBV27
ASSLVWDQPQH
>TRBJ1-2|.|TRBV4-1
ASSLLAGSSNYGYT
>TRBJ1-6|.|TRBV2
ASRRGVSSYNSPLH
>TRBJ1-4|.|TRBV28
ASTMGGAGDEKLF
>TRBJ1-1|.|TRBV19
ASSLERGDTEAF
>TRBJ1-2|.|TRBV29-1
SVERRDYGYT
>TRBJ1-1|.|TRBV7-9
ASSLITEAF
>TRBJ2-3|TRBD2|TRBV5-1
ASSLKASGDTDTQY
>TRBJ1-2|TRBD1|TRBV30
AWTGTGGGYGYT
>TRBJ1-1|.|TRBV5-5
ASSLRNGVATEAF
>TRBJ2-2|TRBD2|TRBV19
ASSMLAGGPTGELF
>TRBJ1-3|.|TRBV5-1
ASSLNSEPGNTIY
>TRBJ2-3|.|TRBV19
ASSDGGGTDTQY
>TRBJ1-5|.|TRBV5-8
ASSLEGQDYNQPQH
>TRBJ1-5|TRBD1|TRBV7-2
ASSPGQWENQPQH
>TRBJ2-7|TRBD1|TRBV30
AWSVGQGASEQY
>TRBJ1-6|.|TRBV15
ATSRDTGGSPLH
>TRBJ1-1|.|TRBV7-9
ASSLPGANTEAF
>TRBJ1-5|.|TRBV10-3
ATGTDSNQPQH
>TRBJ1-4|TRBD1|TRBV2
ASIPQGGAGEKLF
>TRBJ2-1|.|TRBV6-5
ASSYSRGWEQF
>TRBJ1-5|.|TRBV30
AWSYRASNQPQH
>TRBJ1-1|.|TRBV5-4
ASSPRGLNTEAF
>TRBJ1-6|.|TRBV30
AWSVLENSPLH
>TRBJ1-2|TRBD1|TRBV19
ATAPDRTYGGYT
>TRBJ2-1|TRBD1|TRBV5-1
ASSLAGVGTGGYEQF
>TRBJ1-1|.|TRBV11-3
ASSARGTEAF
>TRBJ1-1|TRBD1|TRBV19
ASSTRTGSGTEAF
>TRBJ1-2|.|TRBV6-6
ASSRDYGYT
>TRBJ1-1|.|TRBV5-1
ASSFAGDRTEAF
>TRBJ1-1|TRBD1|TRBV7-2
ASSQVARGLGNTEAF
>TRBJ1-6|TRBD1|TRBV5-4
ASSPGNRGEHSPLH